Sequencing of this TCR beta chain was carried out in a study of T cells in Graves' hyperthyroidism and ophthalmopathy. Across the whole study: Prior to any treatment, at the point of initial diagnosis, peripheral blood was collected.

Whole-study findings and limits: In the blood, most expanded thyroid clonotypes above 0.001 appeared as well.

The CDR3 contains 15 residues. J lost 2 bases, V lost 3 bases, and 4 bases had no gene match. Germline assignment: CDR1 MDHEN and CDR2 SYDVKM. This clonotype was seen once. Its antigen is unidentified. RNA transcripts gave rise to amplified TCR beta CDR3 regions. The HTBI primer set served for first-round RT-PCR of the TCR CDR3. From the multiplex PCR reads, TCRdb called clonotypes with MiXCR, one entry per CDR3 protein. The sample holds some 300,000 distinct CDR3 sequences, less than 20% seen once. Material: blood. The rearrangement uses TRBV28 and TRBJ2-3, with 8 positions matching TRBD2. The receptor comes from a man in his fifties or sixties with Graves' ophthalmopathy. Written as DNA, the CDR3 is TGTGCCAGCAGTTTTAAGCGGGAGATCACAGATACGCAGTATTTT. As protein: CASSFKREITDTQYF. The whole variable domain, filled in from reference TRBV28 and TRBJ2-3, reads DVKVTQSSRYLVKRTGEKVFLECVQDMDHENMFWYRQDPGLGLRLIYFSYDVKMKEKGDIPEGYSVSREKKERFSLILESASTNQTSMYLCASSFKREITDTQYFGPGTRLTVL.